This T cell receptor (beta chain) derives from a study of cytotoxic CD8 clonotypes in ibrutinib-treated CLL. The wider study: On average, each sample had a few hundred thousand productive templates and approximately 100,000 productive rearrangements. Study-wide results and limits: Higher clonality was seen at ibrutinib response and a return toward baseline at progression. Sustained-remission and progressing patients had unequal sampling times.

With sequencing, the targeted depth ranged from 1 in 200,000 to 1 in 1 million T cells. TCRdb's table, derived via immunoSEQ multiplex PCR, lists solely in-frame clones and lacks some. Here the sample spans some 290,000 clones, around four fifths being singletons. V was cut by 5 bases and J by 7 bases, with 20 bases left in between. CDR1 is MNHEY and CDR2 is SMNVEV in the germline V gene (reference sequence). The CDR3 contains 15 residues. In regard to this clone: Its target is not known.

This receptor was taken from a human donor with chronic lymphocytic leukemia. The material sequenced was PBMCs, taken before ibrutinib treatment. V is TRBV27 and J is TRBJ1-1, with D uncertain. The CDR3 region is CASSPTTWMVNEAFF. The DNA of the CDR3 is TGTGCCAGCAGTCCTACAACTTGGATGGTTAATGAAGCTTTCTTT.